The 9 T cell receptor beta chains listed next were all sequenced from one sample in a study of neurological immune-mediated disorders. TCRdb called the 5' RACE reads again in MiXCR, with one record for every CDR3 protein. The sample yields roughly 39,000 distinct CDR3 sequences, just under 7.5% seen once. The sample consisted of CD4+ T cells from blood. Receptors originate from a man aged 50-60 years in good health.

This clonotype occurred many times. Here the CDR3 DNA reads TGCGCCAGCAGCCAAGGAGGACAGGGTGGAGCGGAGACCCAGTACTTC. Translated: CASSQGGQGGAETQYF. The chain links TRBV4-1 to TRBJ2-5, with TRBD1 identical over 8 bases. There are 16 residues in the CDR3. Germline V CDR1 and CDR2: MGHRA, YSYEKL. The V gene end was trimmed by 1 base and the J gene end by 5 bases; junction bases not matched to a gene: 9.

This clonotype showed up many times. The chain links TRBV20-1 to TRBJ2-4; D not resolved. V was trimmed by 4 bases and J by 0 bases, leaving 4 bases between them. The V gene's germline CDR1 is DFQATT and CDR2 SNEGSKA (reference sequence). This CDR3 has 12 amino acids. The CDR3 spells CSATLAKNIQYF. CDR3 nucleotides: TGCAGTGCTACGCTAGCCAAAAACATTCAGTACTTC.

This clonotype has ten or more counts. The chain combines TRBV25-1 with TRBJ2-5, with D possibly matching TRBD2 (5 bases). The CDR3 is 15 residues long. In germline, CDR1 is MGHDK, CDR2 SYGVNS. V gave up 4 bases and J gave up 9 bases, with 21 bases separating them. CDR3 sequence: CASSAAGGTGQAQYF. In DNA form, the CDR3 reads TGTGCCAGCAGTGCCGCAGGAGGAACCGGCCAAGCCCAGTACTTC.

This clonotype was seen at least ten times. The CDR3 nucleotides are TGCAGTGCTAGAAGGACGGTCGATGGCTACACCTTC. Translating gives CSARRTVDGYTF. This sequence joins TRBV20-1 and TRBJ1-2; D uncertain. CDR1 is DFQATT and CDR2 is SNEGSKA in the germline V gene (reference sequence). The CDR3 has 12 residues. Trimming removed 2 bases from V and 6 bases from J, with 10 bases in between.

This clonotype was detected many times. The chain carries TRBV20-1 and TRBJ1-2; the D gene is possibly TRBD1 (6 bases). Trimming stripped 5 bases from V and 6 bases from J, with 22 bases between. This CDR3 comprises 15 residues. Per the germline V gene, CDR1 is DFQATT and CDR2 is SNEGSKA (reference sequence). CDR3 residues: CSAPRSGEIGNGYTF. CDR3 in DNA: TGCAGTGCTCCACGGTCAGGGGAGATCGGTAATGGCTACACCTTC.

The chain has TRBV7-9 and TRBJ2-7, with 7 bases aligning to TRBD2. V lost 3 bases, J lost 3 bases, and 8 bases stayed unmatched. The CDR3 extends over 15 amino acids. CDR1 is SEHNR, CDR2 FQNEAQ, per germline (reference sequence). In nucleotides, the CDR3 is TGTGCCAGCAGCTTTACCGGGAGGATCCACTACGAGCAGTACTTC. Amino acids: CASSFTGRIHYEQYF.

The gene calls are TRBV19 and TRBJ2-1; 7 nucleotides agree with TRBD2. V shed 4 bases and J 10 bases; nucleotides not matched to a gene: 7. Germline assignment: CDR1 LNHDA and CDR2 SQIVND (reference sequence). The CDR3 extends over 13 amino acids. CDR3 sequence: CASSRYGGTEQFF. For the CDR3, the DNA is TGTGCCAGTAGTAGATACGGGGGGACGGAGCAGTTCTTC.

This clonotype was observed many times. This chain connects TRBV5-1 to TRBJ1-3; no firm D call. The CDR3 is 16 residues long. The germline V and J ends were trimmed by 2 bases and 0 bases, with 12 bases remaining between them. The germline V gene has CDR1 SGHRS and CDR2 YFSETQ. Here the CDR3 reads CASSLSVPRSGNTIYF. The CDR3, as DNA: TGCGCCAGCAGCTTATCCGTTCCGCGCTCTGGAAACACCATATATTTT.

Many counts were recorded for this clonotype. The genes are TRBV20-1 and TRBJ2-7, with D possibly matching TRBD2 (5 bases). Trimming left V 2 bases short and J 5 bases short, with 10 bases between. CDR3 length equals 12 residues. From germline, CDR1 is DFQATT and CDR2 SNEGSKA (reference sequence). CDR3 DNA: TGCAGTGCTAGACCCGGGGTCCACGAGCAGTACTTC. Its protein is CSARPGVHEQYF.